One and the same sample provided the 14 T cell receptor beta chains below, sequenced in a study of cytomegalovirus exposure and HLA in healthy donors (dated by TCRdb to about 2017). Library construction relied on the immunoSEQ multiplex PCR assay. TCRdb holds this immuneACCESS table with in-frame rearrangements only. Some clones are missing; in checked studies, unresolved V genes explain under half, and the rest has no known cause. The sample profile shows approximately 97,000 clones; approximately 95% of them were found once. Clones ranked in the top ten supply 1.1% of the sample. The sample was PBMCs. These TCRs come from a woman aged 25 to 39 in good health and CMV-seropositive.

V usage is TRBV27 and J usage is TRBJ1-1, with TRBD1 matching over 11 bases. CDR1 is MNHEY, CDR2 SMNVEV, per germline (reference sequence). Trimming cost V 5 bases and J 7 bases; bases outside gene matches: 9. The CDR3 is 15 amino acids. The CDR3 loop is CASSGQGARRGEAFF. Written as DNA, the CDR3 is TGTGCCAGCAGTGGACAGGGGGCGAGAAGAGGTGAAGCTTTCTTT.

This chain connects TRBV7-9 to TRBJ2-1, with 8 bases lining up with TRBD1. Germline CDR1 reads SEHNR; CDR2 reads FQNEAQ (reference sequence). V shed 5 bases, J shed 1 base, and the junction held 7 bases outside the gene matches. The CDR3 has 16 residues. CDR3 loop: CASSARQGQSYNEQFF. DNA for the CDR3: TGTGCCAGCAGCGCCCGACAGGGGCAATCCTACAATGAGCAGTTCTTC.

CDR3 loop: CASSFSDSSNQPQHF. CDR3 DNA: TGTGCCAGCAGCTTTTCGGACAGTAGCAATCAGCCCCAGCATTTT. The chain uses TRBV7-9 and TRBJ1-5; possible D gene TRBD1, 6 bases. The CDR3 totals 15 residues. V was trimmed by 3 bases and J by 0 bases, leaving 9 bases between them. Germline V lookup: CDR1 SEHNR, CDR2 FQNEAQ (reference sequence).

This sequence joins TRBV7-8 and TRBJ2-7; 9 bases are a match to TRBD1. Germline trimming cut 5 bases from V and 7 bases from J; bases unmatched to any gene: 15. The germline V gene has CDR1 SGHVS and CDR2 FQNEAQ. The CDR3 length is 16 residues. CDR3 bases: TGTGCCAGCAGCCCCCTATCCCTACAGGGGGCGGAGGAGCAGTACTTC. Translation gives CASSPLSLQGAEEQYF.

The V call is TRBV28, the J call TRBJ2-1; weak D call: TRBD2 (6 bases). V lost 5 bases and J 13 bases, leaving 18 bases between the germline ends. CDR3 length: 13 residues. The germline gives CDR1 MDHEN, CDR2 SYDVKM. CDR3 DNA: TGTGCCAGCAGTCCCGAACGACTAGTGGGCCAGTTCTTC. Its protein is CASSPERLVGQFF. The full variable domain, completed using reference TRBV28 and TRBJ2-1, is DVKVTQSSRYLVKRTGEKVFLECVQDMDHENMFWYRQDPGLGLRLIYFSYDVKMKEKGDIPEGYSVSREKKERFSLILESASTNQTSMYLCASSPERLVGQFFGPGTRLTVL.

The chain employs TRBV28 and TRBJ2-5; tentative D call: TRBD2 (5 bases). Deletions cut 7 bases from V and 5 bases from J, with 14 bases between. This CDR3 has 13 amino acids. The V gene's germline CDR1 is MDHEN and CDR2 SYDVKM. CDR3 bases: TGTGCCAGCACAACACCGGGGTCGGAGACCCAGTACTTC. Its translation is CASTTPGSETQYF.

The chain carries TRBV11-2 and TRBJ1-4; TRBD1 matches at 8 bases. The CDR3 runs to 16 residues. The V gene end was trimmed by 4 bases and the J gene end by 7 bases; junction bases not matched to a gene: 11. CDR1 SGHAT and CDR2 FQNNGV come from the germline V gene. The CDR3 protein is CASSSASTGGSEKLFF. The CDR3 DNA is TGTGCCAGCAGCTCAGCCTCCACAGGGGGGTCTGAAAAACTGTTTTTT. Complete variable domain (other parts from reference TRBV11-2 and TRBJ1-4): EAGVAQSPRYKIIEKRQSVAFWCNPISGHATLYWYQQILGQGPKLLIQFQNNGVVDDSQLPKDRFSAERLKGVDSTLKIQPAKLEDSAVYLCASSSASTGGSEKLFFGSGTQLSVL.

This clone occurred once. The J gene is TRBJ2-1, the V gene TRBV7-2; D remains ambiguous. V lost 3 bases, J lost 4 bases, and 10 bases lay in between. The CDR3 covers 14 residues. Germline assignment: CDR1 SGHTA and CDR2 FQGNSA. The CDR3 DNA is TGTGCCAGCAGCTTCATCGCGGCGTACAATGAGCAGTTCTTC. The encoded protein is CASSFIAAYNEQFF.

Of note for this clone: A junction end diverges from the germline sequence, so it may reflect a read error. The chain uses TRBV4-3 and TRBJ2-7, with TRBD2 matching 11 bases. The CDR3 length is 16 residues. From germline, CDR1 is LGHNA and CDR2 YSLEER. For the CDR3, the DNA is TGCGCGAGCAGCCAAAGGCTAGCGGGAGGTGCCGACGAGCAGTACTTC. Residues: CASSQRLAGGADEQYF.

V is TRBV5-6 and J is TRBJ1-5; D unclear. CDR3 size: 16 residues. Trimming removed 4 bases at V and 1 base at J, with 15 bases between. CDR1 is SGHDT and CDR2 is YYEEEE in the germline V gene. In DNA form, the CDR3 reads TGTGCCAGCAGCAACCGACATTTTATAAGCAATCAGCCCCAGCATTTT. This translates into CASSNRHFISNQPQHF.

This chain joins TRBV4-3 and TRBJ1-4, with unresolved D. Germline loops: CDR1 LGHNA, CDR2 YSLEER. CDR3 length: 13 residues. The ends were cut back, 0 bases at V and 7 bases at J, with 6 bases in the middle. CDR3 nucleotide sequence: TGCGCCAGCAGCCAAGAATTCGGTGAAAAACTGTTTTTT. Its protein is CASSQEFGEKLFF.

The rearrangement joins TRBV5-1 to TRBJ2-6; 10 bases are shared with TRBD2. V gave up 1 base and J gave up 2 bases; unmatched junction bases: 6. CDR1 is SGHRS, CDR2 YFSETQ, per germline. The CDR3 totals 18 residues. This CDR3 reads CASSLFPSGSTGANVLTF. In DNA form, the CDR3 reads TGCGCCAGCAGCTTGTTCCCTAGCGGGAGTACTGGGGCCAACGTCCTGACTTTC. Filled out from reference TRBV5-1 and TRBJ2-6, the complete variable domain reads KAGVTQTPRYLIKTRGQQVTLSCSPISGHRSVSWYQQTPGQGLQFLFEYFSETQRNKGNFPGRFSGRQFSNSRSEMNVSTLELGDSALYLCASSLFPSGSTGANVLTFGAGSRLTVL.

The chain employs TRBV5-4 and TRBJ2-5; 11 nucleotides match TRBD2. Germline lookup yields CDR1 SGHNT and CDR2 YYREEE (reference sequence). V dropped 1 base and J dropped 4; count of bases not matched to a gene: 6. The CDR3 extends over 16 amino acids. The CDR3 coding sequence is TGTGCCAGCAGCTTGTCACTAGCGGGAGTAGGAGAGACCCAGTACTTC. This translates into CASSLSLAGVGETQYF.

The chain carries TRBV29-1 and TRBJ2-1; the match to TRBD2 covers 11 bases. CDR3 length: 14 residues. The germline V gene encodes CDR1 SQVTM and CDR2 ANQGSEA. V lost 7 bases and J lost 4; bases outside the gene matches: 6. CDR3 coding DNA: TGCAGCGGGGCGCTAGCGGGAGGTTACAATGAGCAGTTCTTC. It yields the protein CSGALAGGYNEQFF.